This T cell receptor (beta chain) was obtained from a study of blood T cell repertoires in COVID-19. Original methodology: It was from reference gene primer amplification that nucleated cell counts were estimated. TCRdb keeps only in-frame clones here, not all; method: immunoSEQ multiplex PCR. V and J calls and clone size are copied from that table; D and trimming were computed from the DNA. The table lists approximately 60,000 clones, 76% of them singletons, with roughly half in the top ten. CDR3 length: 11 amino acids. Trimming took 4 bases from V and 6 from J, leaving 10 bases between them. Germline loops: CDR1 SQVTM, CDR2 ANQGSEA.

Sequencing was done on a sample of peripheral blood. This chain links TRBV29-1 with TRBJ2-7, with a tentative D call TRBD2 (7 bases). The receptor was isolated from a woman of 80 years or more with acute or convalescent COVID-19. In nucleotides, the CDR3 is TGCAGCGTTGGAGGGGGGGCCGAGCAGTACTTC. Amino acid sequence: CSVGGGAEQYF.